The next 20 T cell receptor beta chains were all read from a single sample in a study of T cell responses to AZD1222 COVID-19 vaccine. The table came from immunoSEQ multiplex PCR; TCRdb's copy has only in-frame clones and leaves some out. The sample holds roughly 160,000 clones, 75% to 90% seen once. The source was peripheral blood, collected on day 0 of AZD1222 vaccination. The receptors derive from an adult in good health.

The chain couples TRBV27 to TRBJ1-2, with 7 bases fitting TRBD1. V shed 8 bases and J 0 bases; nucleotides not matched to a gene: 3. The CDR3 is 13 residues long. The germline gives CDR1 MNHEY, CDR2 SMNVEV (reference sequence). DNA of the CDR3: TGTGCCAGCTGGGACAGAACTAACTATGGCTACACCTTC. Protein sequence: CASWDRTNYGYTF.

The chain joins TRBV6-5 to TRBJ1-3, with 8 bases identical to TRBD1. CDR3 length: 14 amino acids. Germline values: CDR1 MNHEY, CDR2 SVGAGI. V lost 6 bases, J lost 4 bases, and 5 bases stayed unmatched. This chain's CDR3 is CASSIRGQGNTIYF. CDR3 DNA: TGTGCCAGCAGCATCAGGGGGCAAGGAAACACCATATATTTT.

J is TRBJ1-6 and V is TRBV15, with D unresolved. In germline, CDR1 is LNHNV, CDR2 YYDKDF (reference sequence). The CDR3 totals 15 residues. With 1 base removed from V and 7 bases from J, the gap between germline ends came to 11 bases. The DNA for the CDR3 is TGTGCCACCAGCAGAGGTGGGGTAAGGAATTCACCCCTCCACTTT. Translating gives CATSRGGVRNSPLHF.

This chain links TRBV4-1 with TRBJ1-1, with D unclear. Trimming stripped 0 bases from V and 3 bases from J, with 11 bases between. The CDR3 consists of 15 residues. Germline V CDR1 and CDR2: MGHRA, YSYEKL. The CDR3: CASSQDLGRDTEAFF. In DNA, the CDR3 is TGCGCCAGCAGCCAAGATTTGGGCAGAGACACTGAAGCTTTCTTT.

The rearrangement uses TRBV11-2 and TRBJ2-5, with 7 positions matching TRBD2. Trimming took 5 bases from V and 5 from J; bases not matched to a gene: 11. This CDR3 region has 15 residues. The germline gives CDR1 SGHAT, CDR2 FQNNGV. The CDR3 protein is CASSPWTRAEETQYF. CDR3 coding DNA: TGTGCCAGCAGCCCCTGGACTAGAGCTGAGGAGACCCAGTACTTC.

The chain employs TRBV20-1 and TRBJ1-5; 12 nucleotides line up with TRBD1. CDR1 DFQATT and CDR2 SNEGSKA come from the germline V gene (reference sequence). The CDR3 totals 18 residues. The ends lost 3 bases at V and 5 bases at J; junction bases unmatched: 14. This chain's CDR3 is CSASSRDRGLLGDQPQHF. The CDR3 nucleotides read TGCAGTGCTAGTTCTCGGGACAGGGGGCTTCTGGGCGATCAGCCCCAGCATTTT.

The chain links TRBV24-1 to TRBJ2-1; possible D gene TRBD2, 6 bases. V was pared by 4 bases and J by 5 bases, with 11 bases between. The CDR3 is 14 amino acids. Germline values: CDR1 KGHDR, CDR2 SFDVKD. DNA of the CDR3: TGTGCCACCAGTGACCCCGCTAGCGACAATGAGCAGTTCTTC. It encodes CATSDPASDNEQFF.

The chain combines TRBV29-1 with TRBJ1-2, with D perhaps matching TRBD1 (5 bases). The CDR3 contains 15 residues. The V gene's germline CDR1 is SQVTM and CDR2 ANQGSEA. V was cut by 4 bases and J by 2 bases, with 17 bases left in between. As DNA, the CDR3 is TGCAGCGTTGCATCCCGTCTCAGGGAGAACTATGGCTACACCTTC. Translating gives CSVASRLRENYGYTF. The full variable domain, rest sourced from reference TRBV29-1 and TRBJ1-2, is SAVISQKPSRDICQRGTSLTIQCQVDSQVTMMFWYRQQPGQSLTLIATANQGSEATYESGFVIDKFPISRPNLTFSTLTVSNMSPEDSSIYLCSVASRLRENYGYTFGSGTRLTVV.

The chain recombines TRBV11-3 with TRBJ2-1; possibly TRBD1 for D (6 bases). The V and J ends lost 0 bases and 9 bases respectively, with 9 bases between them. Germline V gene lookup returns CDR1 SGHNT and CDR2 YENEEA. This CDR3 is 13 amino acids long. CDR3 residues: CASSLDTGSEQFF. CDR3 in DNA: TGTGCCAGCAGCTTAGATACAGGGAGTGAGCAGTTCTTC.

A note on this clone: This may come from a read error, since a much larger clone is one base off. The genes are TRBV27 and TRBJ2-6; D not resolved. Trimming took 6 bases from V and 0 from J, leaving 3 bases between them. The CDR3 has 13 amino acids. Germline CDR1 is MNHEY and CDR2 is SMNVEV (reference sequence). This CDR3 is CASRDSGANVLTF. CDR3 in DNA: TGTGCCAGCAGGGACTCTGGGGCCAACGTCCTGACTTTC.

CDR3 nucleotide sequence: TGTGCCAGTAGTATTGAAATAGGGGAGACCCAGTACTTC. Translating it yields CASSIEIGETQYF. J is TRBJ2-5 and V is TRBV19; D uncertain. The CDR3 contains 13 residues. V lost 3 bases, J lost 5 bases, and 10 bases lay in between. Germline CDR1 is LNHDA and CDR2 is SQIVND (reference sequence).

The chain joins TRBV4-1 to TRBJ1-5, with 7 positions matching TRBD1. This CDR3 has 15 amino acids. From germline, CDR1 is MGHRA and CDR2 YSYEKL. V was clipped by 4 bases and J by 4 bases; unmatched bases: 7. Here the CDR3 reads CASSRVKTGNQPQHF. The CDR3 region has the DNA TGCGCCAGCAGCCGGGTTAAGACAGGGAATCAGCCCCAGCATTTT.

The chain carries TRBV14 and TRBJ2-6, with D hard to call. The CDR3 covers 20 residues. Per germline, CDR1 SGHDN and CDR2 FVKESK. Between the trimmed V and J ends, which lost 6 bases and 0 bases, there was a span of 24 bases. CDR3 in amino acids: CASSPTPGGTLSSGANVLTF. In DNA form, the CDR3 reads TGTGCCAGCAGTCCAACCCCTGGCGGAACCCTTAGCTCTGGGGCCAACGTCCTGACTTTC.

A single count supports this clone. The genes are TRBV7-3 and TRBJ2-1; D is perhaps TRBD1 (7 bases). V lost 5 bases and J 7 bases, leaving 21 bases between the germline ends. Germline loops: CDR1 SGHTA, CDR2 FQGTGA. The CDR3 loop spans 16 amino acids. CDR3 bases: TGTGCCAGCAGCCCCCAGGGGGGCTACCTCCCGAATGAGCAGTTCTTC. Residues: CASSPQGGYLPNEQFF.

The rearrangement links TRBV18 to TRBJ2-7; D possibly corresponds to TRBD1 (6 bases). V shed 4 bases and J shed 6 bases, with 16 bases lying between them. Germline V CDR1 and CDR2: KGHSH, LQKENI. The CDR3 runs to 14 residues. In DNA, the CDR3 is TGTGCCAGCTCACTCGCAGGGGAGCTCGGCGAGCAGTACGTC. Protein sequence: CASSLAGELGEQYV.

V is TRBV12-3 or TRBV12-4 and J is TRBJ1-1; no clear D. The CDR3 has 13 amino acids. Trimming left V 6 bases short and J 1 base short, with 9 bases between. CDR3 nucleotide sequence: TGTGCCAGCAGGTATGGGCAGAACACTGAAGCTTTCTTT. Its translation is CASRYGQNTEAFF.

V and J are TRBV5-6 and TRBJ2-5; 11 bases line up with TRBD2. V lost 4 bases to trimming and J lost 4 bases; unmatched junction nucleotides: 9. In germline, CDR1 is SGHDT, CDR2 YYEEEE. This CDR3 is 16 amino acids long. The CDR3, as DNA: TGTGCCAGCAGCCTATCGACTAGCGGGGCACGAGAGACCCAGTACTTC. Its protein is CASSLSTSGARETQYF.

V and J are TRBV5-4 and TRBJ1-1, with 8 nucleotides matching TRBD1. The germline CDR1 and CDR2 sequences are SGHNT and YYREEE (reference sequence). The CDR3 has 14 amino acids. Trimming took 4 bases from V and 1 from J; bases not matched to a gene: 3. The CDR3 sequence is CASSRTGRNTEAFF. CDR3 nucleotide sequence: TGTGCCAGCAGCCGGACAGGGAGGAACACTGAAGCTTTCTTT.

The chain couples TRBV25-1 to TRBJ2-2, with D possibly being TRBD1 (5 bases). V was cut by 1 base and J by 2 bases, with 8 bases left in between. The CDR3 has 15 amino acids. The germline V gene encodes CDR1 MGHDK and CDR2 SYGVNS. CDR3 sequence: CASSESQGNTGELFF. The CDR3 coding sequence is TGTGCCAGCAGTGAATCCCAGGGCAACACCGGGGAGCTGTTTTTT.

The gene calls are TRBV21-1 and TRBJ2-2; the table names TRBD2, a call not compared with the DNA. TRBV21-1 is recorded as a pseudogene. The CDR3 loop spans 21 amino acids. This CDR3 is CASSKSDTRGGQPKGTGELFF. The DNA of the CDR3 is TGTGCCAGCAGCAAATCCGACACCCGGGGTGGGCAACCAAAGGGCACCGGGGAGCTGTTTTTT.